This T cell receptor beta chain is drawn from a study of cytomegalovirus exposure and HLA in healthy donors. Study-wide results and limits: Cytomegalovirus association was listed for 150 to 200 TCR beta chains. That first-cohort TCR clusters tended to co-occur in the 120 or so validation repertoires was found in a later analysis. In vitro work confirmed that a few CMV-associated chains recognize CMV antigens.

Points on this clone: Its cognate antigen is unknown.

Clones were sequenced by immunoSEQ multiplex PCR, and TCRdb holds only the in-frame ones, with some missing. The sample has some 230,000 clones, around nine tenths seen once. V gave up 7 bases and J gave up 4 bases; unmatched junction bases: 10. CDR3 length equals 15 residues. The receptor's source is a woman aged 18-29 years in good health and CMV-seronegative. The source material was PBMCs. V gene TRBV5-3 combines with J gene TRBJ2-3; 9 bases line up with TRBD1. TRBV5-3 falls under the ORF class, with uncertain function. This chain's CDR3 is CARPTGTGFPDTQYF. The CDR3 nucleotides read TGTGCCAGACCTACCGGGACAGGGTTTCCAGATACGCAGTATTTT.